The TCR beta chain under discussion was sequenced for a study of shared clonotypes between healthy human individuals. The CDR3 is 14 residues long. The germline V gene encodes CDR1 SEHNR and CDR2 FQNEAQ (reference sequence). Concerning this clone: The junction departs from germline at one end; a sequencing error may be responsible.

TCRdb's table, derived via immunoSEQ multiplex PCR, lists solely in-frame clones and lacks some. This table has about 2.5 million clones, just under 95% appearing once. The receptor was derived from a man aged 18-30 years in good health. Some clones in this sample may be carry-over from other donors' samples. Sequencing used naive CD4+ T cells from PBMCs. Noted subset: CD45RA+ positively selected. This chain uses TRBV7-9 with TRBJ2-7; the D is unclear. The CDR3 loop is CASSLDYTGILLHF. In nucleotides, the CDR3 is TGTGCCAGCAGCTTAGACTATACGGGTATCCTCCTACACTTC.